The present T cell receptor (beta chain) was sequenced within a study of patients and donors after allogeneic stem cell transplantation. TCRdb ran MiXCR on the RT-PCR reads and lists one entry per CDR3 protein. The table lists some 40,000 distinct CDR3 sequences, about 30% of them singletons. V shed 0 bases, J shed 0 bases, and the junction held 6 bases outside the gene matches. The CDR3 runs to 20 residues. Germline CDR1 reads MNHEY; CDR2 reads SVGAGI. The clonotype comes from a human donor who was either an allogeneic HSCT recipient or a stem cell or donor lymphocyte infusion donor (not recorded which). It is not recorded whose cells these are; they may come from a transplant donor. This chain links TRBV6-5 with TRBJ2-6; 12 bases are shared with TRBD2. The sequencing input was blood, either unsorted or a sorted T cell fraction (not recorded which). The CDR3 DNA follows: TGTGCCAGCAGTTACTCGAGTTGGACTAGCGGGATCTCTGGGGCCAACGTCCTGACTTTC. Amino acid sequence: CASSYSSWTSGISGANVLTF.